Presented here are 4 T cell receptor beta chains from one specimen sequenced in a study of T cell changes during pregnancy in multiple sclerosis. Assay used: immunoSEQ multiplex PCR; TCRdb lists only in-frame clones, some missing. The repertoire includes under 20,000 clones, approximately 87% of them detected once, and 8.5% to 10% sits in the top ten. The input for sequencing was CD8+ T cells from peripheral blood mononuclear cells, taken after pregnancy. The receptors shown here come from a female donor with multiple sclerosis, enrolled in a pregnancy study.

This clone was picked up a small number of times. The rearrangement uses TRBV5-6 and TRBJ2-7; D is uncertain. Germline V gene sequence: CDR1 SGHDT, CDR2 YYEEEE. The CDR3 has 15 amino acids. V was clipped by 0 bases and J by 6 bases, with 16 bases between them. CDR3 sequence: CASSLVPTLSTEQYF. The DNA of the CDR3 is TGTGCCAGCAGCTTGGTTCCCACCCTGAGTACCGAGCAGTACTTC.

Here the CDR3 DNA reads TGTGCCAGTAGTAGTCGCGGGAGAGGTGAGCAGTTCTTC. Protein: CASSSRGRGEQFF. J is TRBJ2-1 and V is TRBV19; 7 bases line up with TRBD2. After removal of 4 bases from V and 9 bases from J, the junction contained 6 bases not matched to a gene. The CDR3 is 13 amino acids. In germline, CDR1 is LNHDA, CDR2 SQIVND (reference sequence). The variable domain in full, completed from reference TRBV19 and TRBJ2-1, reads DGGITQSPKYLFRKEGQNVTLSCEQNLNHDAMYWYRQDPGQGLRLIYYSQIVNDFQKGDIAEGYSVSREKKESFPLTVTSAQKNPTAFYLCASSSRGRGEQFFGPGTRLTVL.

In this sample, this clone turned up once. This chain joins TRBV28 and TRBJ2-3, with 9 positions matching TRBD2. CDR1 and CDR2 from the germline V gene are MDHEN and SYDVKM. V shed 8 bases, J shed 0 bases, and the junction held 9 bases outside the gene matches. CDR3 length: 16 residues. The chain's CDR3 is CASDNLAGKSTDTQYF. The CDR3 coding sequence is TGTGCCAGCGATAATCTAGCGGGGAAAAGCACAGATACGCAGTATTTT. Variable domain in full (rest from reference TRBV28 and TRBJ2-3): DVKVTQSSRYLVKRTGEKVFLECVQDMDHENMFWYRQDPGLGLRLIYFSYDVKMKEKGDIPEGYSVSREKKERFSLILESASTNQTSMYLCASDNLAGKSTDTQYFGPGTRLTVL.

The V and J genes are TRBV19 and TRBJ2-7; 9 bases align to TRBD2. Germline values: CDR1 LNHDA, CDR2 SQIVND (reference sequence). The CDR3 extends over 15 amino acids. Trimming cost V 5 bases and J 3 bases; bases outside gene matches: 8. The CDR3 sequence is CASSEGLARVYEQYF. DNA of the CDR3: TGTGCCAGTAGTGAAGGACTAGCGCGTGTCTACGAGCAGTACTTC.